This T cell receptor beta chain appears in the sequencing data of a study of blood T cell repertoires in COVID-19. Overall study: The study drew acute and convalescent COVID-19 samples from the United States, Italy and Spain. Nucleic acid was either cDNA or gDNA, and it came from T cells, B-cell-depleted T cells, or PBMCs.

Seattle's cohort entered during active infection and was followed longitudinally. Repertoires were generated with immunoSEQ multiplex PCR, while TCRdb's copy carries only in-frame clones and drops some. The data contain about 62,000 clones, 80% to 90% of them singletons. This clone was detected a few times. Germline V gives CDR1 SGHNT, CDR2 YENEEA. The CDR3 contains 11 residues. V was pared by 4 bases and J by 4 bases, with 5 bases between. What was sequenced was peripheral blood. The genes are TRBV11-3 and TRBJ2-7; possible D gene TRBD2, 5 bases. The clonotype originates from an older woman with COVID-19, enrolled during active disease. CDR3 bases: TGTGCCAGCAGCTCGGGGTACGAGCAGTACTTC. This sequence encodes CASSSGYEQYF.